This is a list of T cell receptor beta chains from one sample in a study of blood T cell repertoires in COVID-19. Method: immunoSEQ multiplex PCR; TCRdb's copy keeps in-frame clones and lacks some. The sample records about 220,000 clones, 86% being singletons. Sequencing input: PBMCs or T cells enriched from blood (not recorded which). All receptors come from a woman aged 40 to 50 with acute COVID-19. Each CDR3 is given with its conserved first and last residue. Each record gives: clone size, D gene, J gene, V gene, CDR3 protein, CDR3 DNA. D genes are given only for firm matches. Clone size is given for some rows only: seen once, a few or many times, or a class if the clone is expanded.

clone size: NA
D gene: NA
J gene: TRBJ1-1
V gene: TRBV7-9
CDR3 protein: CASREGVNTEAFF
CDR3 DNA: TGTGCCAGCAGGGAAGGGGTGAACACTGAAGCTTTCTTT

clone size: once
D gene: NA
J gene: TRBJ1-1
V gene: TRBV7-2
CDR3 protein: CASNERRAGGYTEAFF
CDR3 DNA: TGTGCCAGCAACGAAAGGCGGGCAGGCGGTTACACTGAAGCTTTCTTT

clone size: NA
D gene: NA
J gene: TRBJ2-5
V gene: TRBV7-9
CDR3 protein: CASSRWAAGQETQYF
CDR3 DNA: TGTGCCAGCAGCCGATGGGCCGCAGGCCAAGAGACCCAGTACTTC

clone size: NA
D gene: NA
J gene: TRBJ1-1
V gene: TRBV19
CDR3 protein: CASSLGARTTEAFF
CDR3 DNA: TGTGCCAGTAGTCTTGGGGCCCGGACCACTGAAGCTTTCTTT

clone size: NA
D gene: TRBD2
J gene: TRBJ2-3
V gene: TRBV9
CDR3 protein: CASSPQAGGPGDTQYF
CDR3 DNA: TGTGCCAGCAGCCCCCAAGCGGGGGGGCCGGGAGATACGCAGTATTTT

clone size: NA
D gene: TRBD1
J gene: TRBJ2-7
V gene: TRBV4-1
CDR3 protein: CASSLGQQFGGEQYF
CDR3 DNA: TGCGCCAGCAGCTTGGGACAGCAATTCGGCGGCGAGCAGTACTTC

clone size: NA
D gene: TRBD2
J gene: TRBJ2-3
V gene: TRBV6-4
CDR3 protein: CASSQAGGPDTQYF
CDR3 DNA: TGTGCCAGCAGTCAAGCGGGGGGGCCAGATACGCAGTATTTT

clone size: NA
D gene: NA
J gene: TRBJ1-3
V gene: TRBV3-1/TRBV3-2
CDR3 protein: CASSQEWGGASGNTIYF
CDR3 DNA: TGTGCCAGCAGCCAAGAGTGGGGGGGGGCATCTGGAAACACCATATATTTT

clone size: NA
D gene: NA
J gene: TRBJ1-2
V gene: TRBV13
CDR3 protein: CASSARGGGGYGYTF
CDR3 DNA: TGTGCCAGCAGCGCCCGCGGTGGAGGTGGATATGGCTACACCTTC

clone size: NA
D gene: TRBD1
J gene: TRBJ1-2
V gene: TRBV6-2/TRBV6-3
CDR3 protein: CASSTGTANGYTF
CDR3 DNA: TGTGCCAGCAGTACCGGGACAGCTAATGGCTACACCTTC